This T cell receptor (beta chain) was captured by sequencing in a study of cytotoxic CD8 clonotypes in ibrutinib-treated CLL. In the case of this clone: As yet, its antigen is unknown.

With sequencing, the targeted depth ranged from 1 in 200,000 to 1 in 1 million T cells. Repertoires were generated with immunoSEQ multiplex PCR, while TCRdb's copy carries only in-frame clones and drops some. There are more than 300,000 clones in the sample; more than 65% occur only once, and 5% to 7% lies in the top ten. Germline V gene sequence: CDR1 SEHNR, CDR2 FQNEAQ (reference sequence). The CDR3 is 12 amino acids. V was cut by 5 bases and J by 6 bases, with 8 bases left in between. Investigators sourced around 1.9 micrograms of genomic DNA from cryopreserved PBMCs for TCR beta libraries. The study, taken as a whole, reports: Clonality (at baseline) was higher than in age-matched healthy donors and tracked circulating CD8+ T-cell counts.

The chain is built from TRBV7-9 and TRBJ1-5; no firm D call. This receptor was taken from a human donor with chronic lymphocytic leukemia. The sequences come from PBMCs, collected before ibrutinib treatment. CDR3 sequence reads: CASSPPGQPQHF. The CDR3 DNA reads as TGTGCCAGCAGCCCACCGGGTCAGCCCCAGCATTTT.